This is a list of T cell receptor beta chains from one sample in a study of memory CD4+ T cells and cytomegalovirus serostatus. Clones were read by immunoSEQ multiplex PCR, and TCRdb kept only the in-frame ones, dropping some. The repertoire holds roughly 45,000 clones, with 78% as singletons. The material sequenced was memory CD4+ T cells from blood. Receptors were obtained from an adult in good health and CMV-seronegative. Both conserved end residues are part of each CDR3. A D gene is named only where the DNA matches it firmly. Size tells how often a clone was seen (once, few, many) or the class of an expanded clone, and some rows leave it out.

v_gene,abundance,j_gene,d_gene,CDR3nt,CDR3aa
TRBV5-1,NA,TRBJ2-5,NA,TGCGCCAGCAGCTTGAGAGCCAGGGAGGTGGAGACCCAGTACTTC,CASSLRAREVETQYF
TRBV2,NA,TRBJ1-5,NA,TGTGCCAGCAAGGGATCACAGGGAAATCAGCCCCAGCATTTT,CASKGSQGNQPQHF
TRBV5-4,NA,TRBJ2-3,TRBD2,TGTGCCAGCAGCTTGCAGCGGGAGCGGATCACAGATACGCAGTATTTT,CASSLQRERITDTQYF
TRBV9,NA,TRBJ2-3,NA,TGTGCCAGCAGCGTAGTGACCTTAGGTGGGACAGATACGCAGTATTTT,CASSVVTLGGTDTQYF
TRBV6-1,NA,TRBJ1-2,NA,TGTGCCAGCAGTGAAGTACGGACAAGTAACTATGGCTACACCTTC,CASSEVRTSNYGYTF
TRBV11-2,NA,TRBJ2-2,NA,TGTGCCAGCAGCTTAGGTGCAGGGGTTAAGAGAAGAAACACCGGGGAGCTGTTTTTT,CASSLGAGVKRRNTGELFF
TRBV10-3,once,TRBJ1-1,NA,TGTGCCATCACCGACGACCCAAACACTGAAGCTTTCTTT,CAITDDPNTEAFF
TRBV27,NA,TRBJ1-5,NA,TGTGCCAGCAGTTTATTCCCAGGGGCGGGTCAGCCCCAGCATTTT,CASSLFPGAGQPQHF
TRBV2,NA,TRBJ1-2,TRBD1,TGTGCCAGCAGTGGACAGGGCAGAAACTATGGCTACACCTTC,CASSGQGRNYGYTF
TRBV11-2,NA,TRBJ2-2,NA,TGTGCCAGCACCCTCACACGGCAGTTGAACACCGGGGAGCTGTTTTTT,CASTLTRQLNTGELFF
TRBV5-4,NA,TRBJ1-2,TRBD1,TGTGCCAGCAGGGTAGGACAGGGGATCTATGGCTACACCTTC,CASRVGQGIYGYTF
TRBV5-4,few,TRBJ2-1,TRBD1,TGTGCCAGCAGCTTCCCGGGACAGGCCTCTATGGAGCAGTTCTTC,CASSFPGQASMEQFF
TRBV2,NA,TRBJ1-1,NA,TGTGCCAGCAGGGGTGACAAGGTGAACACTGAAGCTTTCTTT,CASRGDKVNTEAFF
TRBV2,NA,TRBJ1-6,NA,TGTGCCAGCAGTGGGGCAGGAAACAATTCACCCCTCCACTTT,CASSGAGNNSPLHF
TRBV5-1,NA,TRBJ2-7,NA,TGCGCCAGCAGCTACGGGTCCCTACCTACTTACGAGCAGTACTTC,CASSYGSLPTYEQYF